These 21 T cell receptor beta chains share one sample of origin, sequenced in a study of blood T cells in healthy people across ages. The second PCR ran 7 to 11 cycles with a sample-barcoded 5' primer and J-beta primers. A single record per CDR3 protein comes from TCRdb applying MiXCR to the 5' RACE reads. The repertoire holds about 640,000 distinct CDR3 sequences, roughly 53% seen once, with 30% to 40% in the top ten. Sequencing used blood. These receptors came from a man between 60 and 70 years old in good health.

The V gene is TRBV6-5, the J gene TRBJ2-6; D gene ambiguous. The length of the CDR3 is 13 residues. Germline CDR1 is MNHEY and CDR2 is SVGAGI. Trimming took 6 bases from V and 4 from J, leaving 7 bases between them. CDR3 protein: CASSPQGANVLTF. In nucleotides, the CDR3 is TGTGCCAGCAGCCCTCAGGGGGCCAACGTCCTGACTTTC.

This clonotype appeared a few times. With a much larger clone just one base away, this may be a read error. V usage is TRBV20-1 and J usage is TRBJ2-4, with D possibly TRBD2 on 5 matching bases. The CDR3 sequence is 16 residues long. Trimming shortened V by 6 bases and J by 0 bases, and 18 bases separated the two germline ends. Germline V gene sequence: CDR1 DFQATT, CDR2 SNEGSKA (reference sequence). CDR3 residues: CSAEREPVIAKNIQYF. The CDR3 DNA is TGCAGTGCCGAAAGGGAGCCAGTAATAGCCAAAAACATTCAGTACTTC.

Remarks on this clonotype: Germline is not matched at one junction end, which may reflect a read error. The CDR3 DNA sequence: TGCGCCGGCAGCTTGCGGACTAGCGGGGTGCTAGACACCTACGAGCAGTACTTC. Translating gives CAGSLRTSGVLDTYEQYF. The genes are TRBV5-1 and TRBJ2-5, with TRBD2 identical over 12 bases. The J call could be wrong; TRBJ2-7 is a better fit for the DNA end. In germline, CDR1 is SGHRS, CDR2 YFSETQ. The CDR3 is 18 residues long.

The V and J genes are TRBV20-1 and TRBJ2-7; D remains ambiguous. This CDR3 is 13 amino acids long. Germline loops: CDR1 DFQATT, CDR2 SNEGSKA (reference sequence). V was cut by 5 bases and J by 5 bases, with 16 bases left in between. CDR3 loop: CSALPPRYHEQYF. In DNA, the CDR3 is TGCAGTGCTCTACCCCCGCGGTATCACGAGCAGTACTTC.

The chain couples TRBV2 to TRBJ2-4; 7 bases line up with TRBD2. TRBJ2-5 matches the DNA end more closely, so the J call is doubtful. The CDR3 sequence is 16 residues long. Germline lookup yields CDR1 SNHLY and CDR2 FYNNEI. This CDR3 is CASSEAGGTNSGTQYF. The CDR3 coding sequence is TGTGCCAGCAGTGAAGCGGGCGGGACTAACTCGGGGACCCAGTACTTC.

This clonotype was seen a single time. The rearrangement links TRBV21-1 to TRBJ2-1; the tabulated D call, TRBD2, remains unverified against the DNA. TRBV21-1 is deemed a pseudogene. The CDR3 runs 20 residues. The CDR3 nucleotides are TGTGCCAGCAGCAAACTTAGGCGGGGGGGTGGTTATACAAAGTCCAATGAGCAGTTCTTC. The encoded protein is CASSKLRRGGGYTKSNEQFF.

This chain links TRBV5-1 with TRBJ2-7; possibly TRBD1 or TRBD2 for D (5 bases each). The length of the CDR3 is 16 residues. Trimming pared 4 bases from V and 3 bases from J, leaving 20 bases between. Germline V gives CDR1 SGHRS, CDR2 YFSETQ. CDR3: CASSGDTGLLIYEQYF. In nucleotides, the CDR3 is TGCGCCAGCAGCGGTGATACAGGACTCCTCATCTACGAGCAGTACTTC. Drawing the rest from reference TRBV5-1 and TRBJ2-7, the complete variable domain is KAGVTQTPRYLIKTRGQQVTLSCSPISGHRSVSWYQQTPGQGLQFLFEYFSETQRNKGNFPGRFSGRQFSNSRSEMNVSTLELGDSALYLCASSGDTGLLIYEQYFGPGTRLTVT.

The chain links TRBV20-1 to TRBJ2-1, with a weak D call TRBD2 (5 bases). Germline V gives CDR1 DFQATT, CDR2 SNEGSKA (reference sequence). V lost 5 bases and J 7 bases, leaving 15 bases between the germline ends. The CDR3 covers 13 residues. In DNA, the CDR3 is TGCAGTGCTGGCCTCGGGGTGGTAAATGAGCAGTTCTTC. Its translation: CSAGLGVVNEQFF.

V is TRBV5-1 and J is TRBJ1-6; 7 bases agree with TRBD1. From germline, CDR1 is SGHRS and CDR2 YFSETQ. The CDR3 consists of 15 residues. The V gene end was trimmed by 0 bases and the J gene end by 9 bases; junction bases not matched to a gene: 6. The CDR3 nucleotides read TGCGCCAGCAGCTTGGGAGAGGGGGCGCGTTCACCCCTCCACTTT. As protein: CASSLGEGARSPLHF. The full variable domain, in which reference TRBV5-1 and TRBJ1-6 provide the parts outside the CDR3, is KAGVTQTPRYLIKTRGQQVTLSCSPISGHRSVSWYQQTPGQGLQFLFEYFSETQRNKGNFPGRFSGRQFSNSRSEMNVSTLELGDSALYLCASSLGEGARSPLHFGNGTRLTVT.

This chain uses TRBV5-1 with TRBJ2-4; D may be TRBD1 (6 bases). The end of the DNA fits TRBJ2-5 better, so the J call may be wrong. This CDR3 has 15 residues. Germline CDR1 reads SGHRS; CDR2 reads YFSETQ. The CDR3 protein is CASSPAGTKEETQYF. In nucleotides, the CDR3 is TGCGCCAGCAGCCCGGCCGGGACAAAAGAAGAGACCCAGTACTTC.

As DNA, the CDR3 is TGTGCCAGCAGCGCCCGGGAGGTTGGCAAAAACATTCAGTACTTC. Its protein is CASSAREVGKNIQYF. The V gene is TRBV7-2, the J gene TRBJ2-4, with TRBD2 identical over 7 bases. The CDR3 extends over 15 amino acids. Germline V lookup: CDR1 SGHTA, CDR2 FQGNSA. The junction had 7 bases not matched to a gene; V was cut back by 5 bases and J by 3 bases.

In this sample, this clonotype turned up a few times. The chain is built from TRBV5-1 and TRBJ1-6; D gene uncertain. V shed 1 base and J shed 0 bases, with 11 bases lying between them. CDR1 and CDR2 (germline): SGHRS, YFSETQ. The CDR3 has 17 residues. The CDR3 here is CASSLLGASSYNSPLHF. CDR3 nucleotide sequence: TGCGCCAGCAGCTTGTTAGGCGCGAGCTCCTATAATTCACCCCTCCACTTT.

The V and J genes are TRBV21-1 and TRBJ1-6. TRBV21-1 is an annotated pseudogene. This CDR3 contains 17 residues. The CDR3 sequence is CASSKGPRGSYNSPLHF. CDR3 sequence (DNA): TGTGCCAGCAGCAAGGGCCCAAGGGGCTCCTATAATTCACCCCTCCACTTT.

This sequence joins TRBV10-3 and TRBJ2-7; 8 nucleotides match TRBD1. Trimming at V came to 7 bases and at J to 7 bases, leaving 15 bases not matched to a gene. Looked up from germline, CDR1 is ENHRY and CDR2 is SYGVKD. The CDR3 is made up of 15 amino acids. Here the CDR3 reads CAITPGTGNYNEQYF. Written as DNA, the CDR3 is TGTGCCATCACCCCCGGGACAGGCAACTACAATGAGCAGTACTTC.

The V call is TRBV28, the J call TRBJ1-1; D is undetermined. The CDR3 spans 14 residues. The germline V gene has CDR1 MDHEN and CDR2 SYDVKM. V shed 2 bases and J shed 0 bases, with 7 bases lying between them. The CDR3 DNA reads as TGTGCCAGCAGTTTAGAACAAGTGAACACTGAAGCTTTCTTT. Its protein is CASSLEQVNTEAFF.

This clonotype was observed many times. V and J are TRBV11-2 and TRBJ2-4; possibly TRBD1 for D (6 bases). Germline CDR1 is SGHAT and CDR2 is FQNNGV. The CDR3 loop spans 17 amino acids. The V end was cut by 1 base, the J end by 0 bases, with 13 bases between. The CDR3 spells CASSLGTDQLAKNIQYF. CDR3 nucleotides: TGTGCCAGCAGCTTAGGGACAGACCAGCTAGCCAAAAACATTCAGTACTTC.

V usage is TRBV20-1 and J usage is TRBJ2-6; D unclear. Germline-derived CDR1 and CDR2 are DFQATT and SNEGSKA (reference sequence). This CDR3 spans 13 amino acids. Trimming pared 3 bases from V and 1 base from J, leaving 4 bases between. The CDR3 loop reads CSARGSGANVLTF. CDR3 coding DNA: TGCAGTGCTAGGGGGTCTGGGGCCAACGTCCTGACTTTC.

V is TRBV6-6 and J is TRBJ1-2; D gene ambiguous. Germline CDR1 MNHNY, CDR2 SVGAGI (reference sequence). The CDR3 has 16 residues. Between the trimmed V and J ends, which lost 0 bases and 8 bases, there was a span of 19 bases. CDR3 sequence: CASSYSKVGQVWGYTF. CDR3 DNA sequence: TGTGCCAGCAGTTACTCGAAAGTGGGCCAGGTTTGGGGCTACACCTTC.

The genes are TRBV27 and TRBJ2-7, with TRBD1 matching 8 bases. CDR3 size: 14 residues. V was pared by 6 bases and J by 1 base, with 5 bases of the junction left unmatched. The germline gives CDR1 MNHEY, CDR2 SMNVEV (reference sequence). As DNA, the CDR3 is TGTGCCAGCAGGGGGACAGGCAGTTCCTACGAGCAGTACTTC. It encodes CASRGTGSSYEQYF.

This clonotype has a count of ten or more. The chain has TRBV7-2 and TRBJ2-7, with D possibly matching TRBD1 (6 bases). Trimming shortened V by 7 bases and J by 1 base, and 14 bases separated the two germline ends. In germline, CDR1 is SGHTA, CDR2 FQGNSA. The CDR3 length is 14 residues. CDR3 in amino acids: CASKPRDTSYEQYF. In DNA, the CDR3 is TGTGCCAGCAAGCCTCGGGACACGTCCTACGAGCAGTACTTC.

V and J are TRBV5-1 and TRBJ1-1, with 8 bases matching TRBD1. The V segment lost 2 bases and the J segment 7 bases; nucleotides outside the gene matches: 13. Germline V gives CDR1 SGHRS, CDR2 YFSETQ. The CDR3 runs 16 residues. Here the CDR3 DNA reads TGCGCCAGCAGCTTAGAGGCCCCGGGACAGGTACGTGAAGCTTTCTTT. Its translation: CASSLEAPGQVREAFF.